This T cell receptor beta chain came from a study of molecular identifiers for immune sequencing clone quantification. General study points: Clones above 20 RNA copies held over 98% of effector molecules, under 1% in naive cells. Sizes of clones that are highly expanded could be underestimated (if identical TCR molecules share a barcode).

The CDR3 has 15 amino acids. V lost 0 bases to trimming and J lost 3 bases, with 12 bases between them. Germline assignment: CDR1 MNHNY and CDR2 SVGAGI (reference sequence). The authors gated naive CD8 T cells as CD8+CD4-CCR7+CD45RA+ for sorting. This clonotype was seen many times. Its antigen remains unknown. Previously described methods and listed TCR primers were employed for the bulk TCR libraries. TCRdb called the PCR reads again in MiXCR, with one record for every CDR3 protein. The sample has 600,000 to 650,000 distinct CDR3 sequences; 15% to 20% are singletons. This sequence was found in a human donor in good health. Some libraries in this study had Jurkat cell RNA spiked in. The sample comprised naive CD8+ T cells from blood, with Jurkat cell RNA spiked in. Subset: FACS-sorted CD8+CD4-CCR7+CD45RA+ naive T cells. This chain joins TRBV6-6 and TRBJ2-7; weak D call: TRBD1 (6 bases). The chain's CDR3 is CASSYSTGLLYEQYF. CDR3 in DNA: TGTGCCAGCAGTTACTCGACAGGCCTCCTCTACGAGCAGTACTTC.